This is a list of T cell receptor beta chains from one sample in a study of T cells in Graves' hyperthyroidism and ophthalmopathy. TCRdb called the multiplex PCR reads again in MiXCR, with one record for every CDR3 protein. In the table there are 540,000 or so distinct CDR3 sequences, about 15% of which are singletons. Sequenced: blood. All receptors come from a woman aged 25 to 39 with Graves' hyperthyroidism. The CDR3 runs from the conserved cysteine through the conserved F or W.

V gene	J gene	CDR3 protein
TRBV7-8	TRBJ2-7	CASSHRTGTGGSEQYF
TRBV29-1	TRBJ2-7	CSVVGRQDEQYF
TRBV30	TRBJ2-1	CAWSFLTGVGEQFF
TRBV4-2	TRBJ1-1	CASSHIRDTTEAFF
TRBV20-1	TRBJ2-3	CSARDVAGRADTQYF
TRBV9	TRBJ2-5	CASSVDTDQETQYF
TRBV30	TRBJ2-1	CASTVHASGIISYNEQFF
TRBV11-2	TRBJ2-1	CASSSGIYGYEQFF
TRBV7-2	TRBJ1-1	CASSIQGGTEAFF
TRBV28	TRBJ2-2	CASSRKNTGELFF
TRBV27	TRBJ2-1	CASSTRQGETYNEQFF